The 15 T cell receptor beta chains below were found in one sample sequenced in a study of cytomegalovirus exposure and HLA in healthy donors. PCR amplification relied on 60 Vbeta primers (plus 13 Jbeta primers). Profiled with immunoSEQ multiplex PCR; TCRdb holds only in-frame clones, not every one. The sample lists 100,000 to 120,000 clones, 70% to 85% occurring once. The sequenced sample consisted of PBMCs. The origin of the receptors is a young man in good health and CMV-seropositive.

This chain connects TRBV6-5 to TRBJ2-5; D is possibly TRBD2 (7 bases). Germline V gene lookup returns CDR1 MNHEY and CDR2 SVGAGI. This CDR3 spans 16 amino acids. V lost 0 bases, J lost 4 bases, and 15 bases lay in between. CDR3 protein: CASSYSSGRGRETQYF. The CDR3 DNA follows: TGTGCCAGCAGTTACTCGAGTGGGCGGGGGCGAGAGACCCAGTACTTC.

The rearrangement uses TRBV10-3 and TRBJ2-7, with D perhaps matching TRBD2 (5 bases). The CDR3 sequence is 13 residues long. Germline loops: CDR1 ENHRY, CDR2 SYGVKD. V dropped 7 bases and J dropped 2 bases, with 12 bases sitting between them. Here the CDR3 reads CAINSDGTYEQYF. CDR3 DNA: TGTGCCATCAATTCTGACGGGACCTACGAGCAGTACTTC.

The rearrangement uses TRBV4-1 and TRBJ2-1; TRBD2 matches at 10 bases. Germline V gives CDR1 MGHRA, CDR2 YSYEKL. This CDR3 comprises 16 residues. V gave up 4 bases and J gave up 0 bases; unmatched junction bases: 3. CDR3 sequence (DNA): TGCGCCAGCAGCCTAGCGGGGGGTTCCTCCTACAATGAGCAGTTCTTC. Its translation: CASSLAGGSSYNEQFF.

The CDR3 sequence: CASSTGTEEKLFF. CDR3 coding DNA: TGTGCCAGCAGCACCGGGACAGAGGAAAAACTGTTTTTT. The J gene is TRBJ1-4, the V gene TRBV7-9; TRBD1 aligns across 7 bases. The V gene's germline CDR1 is SEHNR and CDR2 FQNEAQ (reference sequence). Losses at the gene ends were 5 bases for V and 8 bases for J; bases not matched to a gene: 5. The CDR3 has 13 residues. Full variable domain (rest looked up from reference TRBV7-9 and TRBJ1-4): DTGVSQNPRHKITKRGQNVTFRCDPISEHNRLYWYRQTLGQGPEFLTYFQNEAQLEKSRLLSDRFSAERPKGSFSTLEIQRTEQGDSAMYLCASSTGTEEKLFFGSGTQLSVL.

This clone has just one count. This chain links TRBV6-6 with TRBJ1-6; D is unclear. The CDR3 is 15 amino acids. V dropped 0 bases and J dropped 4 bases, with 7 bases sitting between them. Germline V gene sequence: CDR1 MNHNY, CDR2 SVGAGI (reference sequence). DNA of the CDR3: TGTGCCAGCAGTTACTCGGCAGATTATAATTCACCCCTCCACTTT. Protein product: CASSYSADYNSPLHF.

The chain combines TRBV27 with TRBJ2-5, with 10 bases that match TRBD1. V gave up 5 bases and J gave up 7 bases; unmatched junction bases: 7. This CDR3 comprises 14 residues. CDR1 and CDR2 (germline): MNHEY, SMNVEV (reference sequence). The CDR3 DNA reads TGTGCCAGCAGTCCTGACAGGGGGCGGGGGACCCAGTACTTC. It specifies CASSPDRGRGTQYF.

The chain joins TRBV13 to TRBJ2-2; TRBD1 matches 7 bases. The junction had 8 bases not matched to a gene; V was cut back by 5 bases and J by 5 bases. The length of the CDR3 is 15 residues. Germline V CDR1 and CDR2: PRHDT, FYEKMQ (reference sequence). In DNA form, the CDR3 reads TGTGCCAGCAGCGTACAGGGGAGAGGAACCGGGGAGCTGTTTTTT. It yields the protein CASSVQGRGTGELFF.

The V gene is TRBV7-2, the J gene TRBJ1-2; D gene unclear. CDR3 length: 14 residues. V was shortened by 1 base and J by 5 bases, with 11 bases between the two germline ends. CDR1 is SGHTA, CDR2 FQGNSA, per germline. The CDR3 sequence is CASSLGAIGYGYTF. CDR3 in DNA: TGTGCCAGCAGCTTAGGGGCGATTGGGTATGGCTACACCTTC.

The CDR3 spells CASSFPSGEPYNEQFF. CDR3 sequence (DNA): TGTGCCAGCAGCTTCCCTAGCGGGGAACCATACAATGAGCAGTTCTTC. The chain uses TRBV7-2 and TRBJ2-1; 9 positions agree with TRBD2. The J segment lost 4 bases and the V segment lost 3 bases, leaving 7 bases of the junction unmatched. This CDR3 comprises 16 residues. Germline V lookup: CDR1 SGHTA, CDR2 FQGNSA.

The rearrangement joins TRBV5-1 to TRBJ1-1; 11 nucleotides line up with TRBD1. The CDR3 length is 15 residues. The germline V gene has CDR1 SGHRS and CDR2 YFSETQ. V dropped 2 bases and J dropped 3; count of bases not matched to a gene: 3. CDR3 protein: CASSFPGQGDTEAFF. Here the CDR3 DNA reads TGCGCCAGCAGCTTCCCGGGACAGGGGGACACTGAAGCTTTCTTT.

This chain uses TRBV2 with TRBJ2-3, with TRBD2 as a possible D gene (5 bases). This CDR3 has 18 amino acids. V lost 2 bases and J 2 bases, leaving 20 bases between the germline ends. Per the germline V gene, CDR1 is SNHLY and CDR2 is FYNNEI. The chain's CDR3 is CASSETPHAGSYTDTQYF. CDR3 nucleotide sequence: TGTGCCAGCAGTGAAACCCCTCACGCGGGTTCTTACACAGATACGCAGTATTTT. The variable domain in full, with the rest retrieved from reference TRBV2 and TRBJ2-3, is EPEVTQTPSHQVTQMGQEVILRCVPISNHLYFYWYRQILGQKVEFLVSFYNNEISEKSEIFDDQFSVERPDGSNFTLKIRSTKLEDSAMYFCASSETPHAGSYTDTQYFGPGTRLTVL.

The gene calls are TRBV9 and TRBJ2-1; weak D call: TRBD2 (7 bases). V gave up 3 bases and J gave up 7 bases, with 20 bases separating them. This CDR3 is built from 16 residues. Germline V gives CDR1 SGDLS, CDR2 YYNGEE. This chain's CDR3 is CASSATWGGALNEQFF. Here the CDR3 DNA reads TGTGCCAGCAGCGCCACGTGGGGGGGGGCCCTGAATGAGCAGTTCTTC.

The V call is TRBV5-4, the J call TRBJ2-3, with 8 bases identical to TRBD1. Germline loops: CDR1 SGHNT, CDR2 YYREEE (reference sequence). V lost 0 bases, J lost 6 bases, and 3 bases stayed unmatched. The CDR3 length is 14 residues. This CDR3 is CASSLGQGMDTQYF. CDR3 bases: TGTGCCAGCAGCTTGGGACAGGGGATGGATACGCAGTATTTT.

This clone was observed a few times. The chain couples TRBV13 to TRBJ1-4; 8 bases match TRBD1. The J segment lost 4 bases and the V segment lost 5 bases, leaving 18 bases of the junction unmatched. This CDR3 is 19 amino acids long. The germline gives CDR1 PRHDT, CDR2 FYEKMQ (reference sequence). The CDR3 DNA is TGTGCCAGCAGCCCGGGACAGGCCCCCCATGGGATGGTTAATGAAAAACTGTTTTTT. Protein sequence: CASSPGQAPHGMVNEKLFF.

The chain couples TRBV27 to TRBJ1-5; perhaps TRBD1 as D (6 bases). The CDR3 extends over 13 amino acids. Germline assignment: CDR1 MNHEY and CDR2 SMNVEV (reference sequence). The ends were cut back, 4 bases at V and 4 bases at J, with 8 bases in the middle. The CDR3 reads CASSSRGNQPQHF. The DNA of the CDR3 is TGTGCCAGCAGTTCTAGGGGGAATCAGCCCCAGCATTTT.